In this sample, the clone carrying this TCR beta chain turned up once. Its specificity is not known. The data belong to a study of PD-L1 blockade in urothelial cancer. Overall study context: Between 0 and 3 chemotherapy regimens preceded treatment for each patient. Analysis of blood occurred 3 weeks (second dose) and 6 weeks after treatment start. Blood samples had a median of 141,255 T cells, 83,000 or so unique TCRs, and clonality 0.08 to 0.085.

Here immunoSEQ multiplex PCR was the method, and the copy in TCRdb shows in-frame clones only, minus some. The sample holds some 110,000 clones; more than 85% are singletons and the top ten take around 3.7%. Time point described: peripheral blood 6 weeks after treatment start. Study results and caveats: Blood clones associated with the tumor expanded more at 3 weeks in durable-benefit patients.

The V and J ends lost 9 bases and 4 bases, in that order; junction bases with no gene match: 6. This CDR3 has 13 amino acids. Per germline, CDR1 LNHNV and CDR2 YYDKDF (reference sequence). The sequence was collected from a man aged 55-75 years with urothelial cancer. The sample in question was PBMCs, obtained around atezolizumab (anti-PD-L1) treatment. V gene TRBV15 combines with J gene TRBJ2-7; 10 nucleotides agree with TRBD1. The CDR3: CATGLDRGYEQYF. The CDR3 nucleotides are TGTGCCACAGGACTGGACAGGGGGTACGAGCAGTACTTC.